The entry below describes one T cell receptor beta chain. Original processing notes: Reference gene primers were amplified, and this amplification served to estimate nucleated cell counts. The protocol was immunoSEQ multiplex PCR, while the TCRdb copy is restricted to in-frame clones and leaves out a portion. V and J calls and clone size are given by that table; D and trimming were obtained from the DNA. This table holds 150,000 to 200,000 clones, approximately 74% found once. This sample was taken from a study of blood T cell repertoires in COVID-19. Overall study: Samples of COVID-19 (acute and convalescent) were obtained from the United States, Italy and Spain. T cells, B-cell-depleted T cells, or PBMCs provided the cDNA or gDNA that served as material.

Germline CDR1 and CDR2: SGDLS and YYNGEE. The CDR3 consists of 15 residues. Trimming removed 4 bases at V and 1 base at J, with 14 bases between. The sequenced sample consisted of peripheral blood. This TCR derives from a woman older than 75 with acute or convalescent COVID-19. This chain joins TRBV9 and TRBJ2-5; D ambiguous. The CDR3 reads CASSPGGVFQETQYF. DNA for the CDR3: TGTGCCAGCAGCCCCGGTGGAGTGTTCCAAGAGACCCAGTACTTC.